This is a list of T cell receptor beta chains from one sample in a study of radiation and T cells in renal cell carcinoma. Using immunoSEQ multiplex PCR, the repertoire was profiled, and TCRdb retains in-frame clones only, with some absent. The repertoire holds some 15,000 clones, 58% seen once, with roughly 8.7% in the top ten. The specimen was tumor tissue, collected from a patient whose treatment was nephrectomy without radiotherapy. The receptors here all came from a man aged 35-49 years with renal cell carcinoma. Both conserved end residues are part of each CDR3. Each record gives: CDR3 length, V gene, J gene, D gene, clone size, CDR3 protein, CDR3 DNA. A D gene is named only where the DNA matches it firmly. For some rows the clone size is stated as once, few or many, or as a class when expanded; others skip it.

>15|TRBV2|TRBJ1-5|-|few
CASSGTGERNQPQHF
TGTGCCAGCAGTGGTACGGGGGAGCGCAATCAGCCCCAGCATTTT
>10|TRBV6-5|TRBJ1-1|-|-
CATEELEAFF
TGTGCCACCGAGGAGTTGGAAGCTTTCTTT
>13|TRBV7-8|TRBJ2-5|-|-
CASRARGQETQYF
TGTGCCAGCAGGGCCCGGGGCCAAGAGACCCAGTACTTC
>15|TRBV27|TRBJ1-6|-|-
CASRRRGTYNSPLHF
TGTGCCAGTAGGCGTAGGGGTACATATAATTCACCCCTCCACTTT
>15|TRBV7-8|TRBJ1-3|-|few
CASSPLINAGNTIYF
TGTGCCAGCAGCCCCTTGATTAATGCTGGAAACACCATATATTTT
>14|TRBV28|TRBJ1-3|-|few
CASSLWGSGNTIYF
TGTGCCAGCAGTTTATGGGGCTCTGGAAACACCATATATTTT
>15|TRBV7-2|TRBJ1-1|-|-
CASSLVHGPQIEAFF
TGTGCCAGCAGCTTGGTTCACGGGCCCCAGATTGAAGCTTTCTTT
>16|TRBV4-3|TRBJ2-3|TRBD2|-
CASSHRRSGGTDTQYF
TGCGCCAGCAGCCATAGAAGGAGCGGGGGAACAGATACGCAGTATTTT
>15|TRBV19|TRBJ2-5|TRBD2|-
CASSIAGGPRETQYF
TGTGCCAGTAGTATTGCGGGGGGGCCGAGAGAGACCCAGTACTTC
>14|TRBV9|TRBJ2-1|-|few
CASSPRVGGYEQFF
TGTGCCAGCAGCCCCCGGGTAGGAGGCTATGAGCAGTTCTTC
>18|TRBV6-1|TRBJ1-2|-|few
CASSERGGSGNLNYGYTF
TGTGCCAGCAGTGAAAGGGGGGGCTCGGGAAACCTTAACTATGGCTACACCTTC
>15|TRBV6-5|TRBJ1-4|-|-
CASRSQEATNEKLFF
TGTGCCAGCAGATCTCAGGAGGCAACTAATGAAAAACTGTTTTTT
>14|TRBV6-6|TRBJ2-3|-|-
CASRDSPSTDTQYF
TGTGCCAGCAGGGACTCACCTAGCACAGATACGCAGTATTTT
>15|TRBV6-5|TRBJ2-7|-|medium-sized
CASSYSIQGRDEQYF
TGTGCCAGCAGTTACTCGATACAGGGTCGGGACGAGCAGTACTTC
>15|TRBV5-4|TRBJ1-2|-|-
CASSPSAQAGYGYTF
TGTGCCAGCAGCCCCTCTGCCCAGGCTGGCTATGGCTACACCTTC
>13|TRBV5-1|TRBJ2-6|-|medium-sized
CASSTSGANVLTF
TGCGCCAGCAGCACCTCTGGGGCCAACGTCCTGACTTTC
>14|TRBV4-3|TRBJ1-3|-|few
CASSQDQEVSTIYF
TGCGCCAGCAGCCAAGATCAGGAGGTATCTACCATATATTTT
>15|TRBV9|TRBJ2-7|TRBD2|few
CASSVGVAGGNEQYF
TGTGCCAGCAGCGTAGGGGTAGCGGGGGGGAACGAGCAGTACTTC
>19|TRBV4-3|TRBJ2-2|-|once
CASSQDGPGRGTNTGELFF
TGCGCCAGCAGCCAAGACGGTCCGGGCCGGGGGACGAACACCGGGGAGCTGTTTTTT
>14|TRBV13|TRBJ2-6|-|-
CASSRLAGANVLTF
TGTGCCAGCAGCCGTTTGGCTGGGGCCAACGTCCTGACTTTC
>15|TRBV21-1|TRBJ1-5|-|-
CASCNWLAGIRPQHF
TGTGCCAGCTGCAATTGGTTAGCAGGGATCCGGCCCCAGCATTTT
>14|TRBV4-3|TRBJ2-3|-|-
CASSQDGGTDTQYF
TGCGCCAGCAGCCAAGATGGGGGCACAGATACGCAGTATTTT
>17|TRBV4-3|TRBJ1-4|-|-
CASSQDVLGALREKLFF
TGCGCCAGCAGCCAAGATGTACTTGGGGCTCTTAGGGAAAAACTGTTTTTT
>16|TRBV9|TRBJ1-4|-|-
CASSVVLLNLNEKLFF
TGTGCCAGCAGCGTAGTCCTATTGAACCTTAATGAAAAACTGTTTTTT
>13|TRBV19|TRBJ1-3|-|-
CASTANPGNTIYF
TGTGCCAGTACGGCTAACCCTGGAAACACCATATATTTT
>15|TRBV5-1|TRBJ2-2|-|-
CASSLEGDNTGELFF
TGCGCCAGCAGCTTGGAAGGGGACAACACCGGGGAGCTGTTTTTT
>11|TRBV6-5|TRBJ1-3|-|-
CASSSTYTIYF
TGTGCCAGCAGTTCTACTTACACCATATATTTT
>15|TRBV5-1|TRBJ1-4|TRBD1|-
CASSLSTGAGEKLFF
TGCGCCAGCAGCTTAAGTACAGGGGCAGGGGAAAAACTGTTTTTT
>15|TRBV19|TRBJ2-3|-|-
CASSTQRASTDTQYF
TGTGCCAGTAGTACCCAGCGAGCAAGCACAGATACGCAGTATTTT
>14|TRBV9|TRBJ1-2|TRBD1|few
CASSGRGAGYGYTF
TGTGCCAGCAGCGGCAGGGGGGCTGGCTATGGCTACACCTTC
>12|TRBV19|TRBJ1-2|-|few
CASSMAFYGYTF
TGTGCCAGTAGTATGGCGTTTTATGGCTACACCTTC
>18|TRBV6-4|TRBJ2-3|-|-
CASSDSPSGTGSTDTQYF
TGTGCCAGCAGTGACTCCCCTAGCGGGACAGGGAGCACAGATACGCAGTATTTT
>10|TRBV29-1|TRBJ2-2|-|-
CSVDTGELFF
TGCAGCGTAGACACCGGGGAGCTGTTTTTT
>16|TRBV5-6|TRBJ2-6|-|-
CASSSYGDSGANVLTF
TGTGCCAGCAGCTCTTACGGAGACTCTGGGGCCAACGTCCTGACTTTC
>17|TRBV18|TRBJ2-3|TRBD1|-
CASSSGQGSSSTDTQYF
TGTGCCAGCTCATCGGGACAGGGGTCGTCTAGCACAGATACGCAGTATTTT
>15|TRBV5-1|TRBJ2-7|-|-
CASSSYPGEVNEQYF
TGCGCCAGCAGCTCCTACCCAGGGGAAGTTAACGAGCAGTACTTC
>15|TRBV5-6|TRBJ2-7|-|-
CASSLKPQGSYEQYF
TGTGCCAGCAGCCTCAAACCTCAGGGAAGTTACGAGCAGTACTTC
>17|TRBV7-2|TRBJ2-1|TRBD2|few
CASSPRLGTSGGNEQFF
TGTGCCAGCAGCCCCCGGCTAGGGACTAGCGGGGGCAATGAGCAGTTCTTC